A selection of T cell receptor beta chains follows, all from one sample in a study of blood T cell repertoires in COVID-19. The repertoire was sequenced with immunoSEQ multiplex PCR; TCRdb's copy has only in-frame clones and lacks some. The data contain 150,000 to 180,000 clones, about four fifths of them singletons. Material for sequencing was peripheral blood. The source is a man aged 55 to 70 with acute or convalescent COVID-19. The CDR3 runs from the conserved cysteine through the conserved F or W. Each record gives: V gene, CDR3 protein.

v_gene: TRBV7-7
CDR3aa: CASSIDTPSVTGELFF

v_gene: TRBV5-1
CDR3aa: CASGSGTPNSGELFF

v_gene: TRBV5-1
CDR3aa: CASSATGFLGNEKLFF

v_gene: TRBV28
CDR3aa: CASTRTGGVYYNEQFF

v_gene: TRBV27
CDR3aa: CASSLTVKNIQYF

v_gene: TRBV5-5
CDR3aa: CASSVQGQGNQPQHF

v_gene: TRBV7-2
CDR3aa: CASSSDRGRPQYF

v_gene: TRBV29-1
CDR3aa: CSVDGVTGVDSYNEQFF

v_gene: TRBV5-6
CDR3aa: CASSLWARVGYGYTF

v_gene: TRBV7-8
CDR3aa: CASSLREGISYEQYF

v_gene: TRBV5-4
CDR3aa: CASSRGLAGNTGELFF

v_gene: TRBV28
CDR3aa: CASNFQGVNTEAFF

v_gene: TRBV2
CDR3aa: CASRGSGSNYGYTF

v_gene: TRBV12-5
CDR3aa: CASGLGTSENTGELFF

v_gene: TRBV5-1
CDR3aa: CASSRAASGGALDTQYF

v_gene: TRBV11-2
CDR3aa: CASSFDRVSYEQYF

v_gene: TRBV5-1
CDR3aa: CASSFGGGGRHEQFF

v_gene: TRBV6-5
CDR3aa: CASRRGLGDRSEQFF

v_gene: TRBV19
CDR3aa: CASSQGQAYNEQFF

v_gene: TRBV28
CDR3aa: CASSLLAGFSYEQYF

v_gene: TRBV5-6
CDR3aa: CASSLWGAGNTIYF

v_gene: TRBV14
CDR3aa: CASSQSLVEQFF

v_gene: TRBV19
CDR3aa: CASSMASLGRGTEAFF

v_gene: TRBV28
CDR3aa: CASSRQGVRTGELFF

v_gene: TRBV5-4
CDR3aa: CASSSHLGRGASGELFF

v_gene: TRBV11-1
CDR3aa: CATRTGNSEQYF

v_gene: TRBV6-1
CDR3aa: CASSEVILQGGSTDTQYF

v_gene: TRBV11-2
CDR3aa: CASSLGTIADGYTF

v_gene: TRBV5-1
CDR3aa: CASSPRTGSDGELFF

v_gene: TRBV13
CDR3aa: CASSLGLTWGQGVYEQYF

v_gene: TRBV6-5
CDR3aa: CASRQGSQPQHF

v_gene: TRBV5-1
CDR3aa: CASSLAGDNEKLFF

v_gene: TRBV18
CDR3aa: CASSPKAGGPPEEQYF

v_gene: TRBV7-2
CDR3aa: CASSLATSYEQYF

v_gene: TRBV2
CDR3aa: CASMRLAGIYNEQFF

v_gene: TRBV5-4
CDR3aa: CASSLGGVMHEQYF

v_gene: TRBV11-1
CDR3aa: CASSLRALNTEAFF

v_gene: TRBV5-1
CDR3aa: CASSVGGQETQYF

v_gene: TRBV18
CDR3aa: CASSPPSSGGAYEQYF

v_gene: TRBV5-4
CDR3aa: CASRKAGWSGANVLTF

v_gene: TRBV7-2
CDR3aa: CASSYLPTQNTEAFF

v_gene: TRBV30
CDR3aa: CAWSAGFGGNTIYF

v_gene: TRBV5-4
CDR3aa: CASSPGDRGLGYEQFF